Below are 6 T cell receptor beta chains sequenced from a single sample in a study of blood T cell repertoires in COVID-19. TCRdb's copy holds only in-frame clones and misses some; the assay was immunoSEQ multiplex PCR. The repertoire holds hundreds of thousands of clones, with approximately 80% as singletons. Sample: PBMCs or T cells enriched from blood (not recorded which). Receptors were obtained from a woman aged 35 to 49 with acute COVID-19.

The chain carries TRBV7-9 and TRBJ1-2; D is unclear. Deletions cut 4 bases from V and 8 bases from J, with 11 bases between. Germline V gene sequence: CDR1 SEHNR, CDR2 FQNEAQ (reference sequence). CDR3 size: 12 residues. In DNA, the CDR3 is TGTGCCAGCAGCTGGGGAGGGAGCGGCTACACCTTC. The encoded protein is CASSWGGSGYTF. The full variable domain, its missing parts supplied by reference TRBV7-9 and TRBJ1-2, is DTGVSQNPRHKITKRGQNVTFRCDPISEHNRLYWYRQTLGQGPEFLTYFQNEAQLEKSRLLSDRFSAERPKGSFSTLEIQRTEQGDSAMYLCASSWGGSGYTFGSGTRLTVV.

The chain uses TRBV30 and TRBJ1-2; weak D call: TRBD1 (6 bases). CDR1 and CDR2 from the germline V gene are GTSNPN and SVGIG (reference sequence). CDR3 length equals 12 residues. Between the trimmed V and J ends, which lost 3 bases and 2 bases, there was a span of 7 bases. CDR3 region: CAWRGGNYGYTF. CDR3 coding DNA: TGTGCCTGGAGAGGGGGAAACTATGGCTACACCTTC.

Details on this clone: The same CDR3 also results from other DNA sequences found in this sample. The chain couples TRBV30 to TRBJ1-1; D not resolved. Trimming cost V 1 base and J 2 bases, with 5 bases left between them. The CDR3 loop spans 12 amino acids. Germline lookup yields CDR1 GTSNPN and CDR2 SVGIG (reference sequence). The CDR3 sequence is CAWSDRNTEAFF. The CDR3 DNA reads as TGTGCCTGGAGTGATAGAAACACTGAAGCTTTCTTT.

This clone was picked up a small number of times. The chain uses TRBV28 and TRBJ2-7; possibly TRBD2 for D (5 bases). V shed 6 bases and J shed 6 bases, with 21 bases lying between them. This CDR3 contains 15 residues. Germline V CDR1 and CDR2: MDHEN, SYDVKM. In DNA, the CDR3 is TGTGCCAGCAGCCCGTTGGGCGGCGGCCGGGGCGAGCAGTACTTC. It is translated as CASSPLGGGRGEQYF.

This clone was observed a few times. The CDR3 sequence: CASSQLPLANNQETQYF. In DNA form, the CDR3 reads TGTGCCAGCAGTCAACTACCACTAGCGAACAACCAAGAGACCCAGTACTTC. The gene calls are TRBV27 and TRBJ2-5; 7 bases fit TRBD2. This CDR3 spans 17 amino acids. V shed 5 bases and J 0 bases; nucleotides not matched to a gene: 12. Germline assignment: CDR1 MNHEY and CDR2 SMNVEV (reference sequence).

This clone was seen a handful of times. This rearrangement joins TRBV7-2 to TRBJ2-1, with 10 bases identical to TRBD2. V gave up 1 base and J gave up 10 bases; unmatched junction bases: 7. The germline V gene encodes CDR1 SGHTA and CDR2 FQGNSA. The CDR3 consists of 15 residues. The CDR3 reads CASSLVGSGRREQFF. CDR3 DNA sequence: TGTGCCAGCAGCTTAGTGGGTAGCGGGAGGCGGGAGCAGTTCTTC.